This T cell receptor beta chain was profiled in a study of T cell changes during pregnancy in multiple sclerosis. The table came from immunoSEQ multiplex PCR; TCRdb's copy has only in-frame clones and leaves some out. The table has under 55,000 clones, 85% to 95% seen once. V was cut by 6 bases and J by 3 bases, with 11 bases left in between. CDR1 MNHEY and CDR2 SVGAGI come from the germline V gene. This CDR3 region has 14 residues. The J gene is TRBJ2-2, the V gene TRBV6-5, with D possibly matching TRBD2 (6 bases). Sequenced here: peripheral blood, sampled in the second trimester of pregnancy. This clonotype was sampled from a female donor with multiple sclerosis, enrolled in a pregnancy study. This CDR3 reads CASSAGTHTGELFF. As DNA, the CDR3 is TGTGCCAGCAGCGCGGGGACGCACACCGGGGAGCTGTTTTTT.